This T cell receptor beta chain was identified in a study of Graves' ophthalmopathy and Graves' hyperthyroidism. Study in general: A follow-up of 18 months without ophthalmopathy meant that hyperthyroidism was stable. Study findings and constraints: Blood contained most expanded thyroid clonotypes exceeding 0.001 frequency.

Germline CDR1 is KGHSH and CDR2 is LQKENI. V lost 6 bases and J lost 3, with 14 bases in between. This CDR3 is 14 amino acids long. In regard to this clonotype: Antigen unknown.

Diagnosis was based on clinical symptoms, serum thyroxine, TRAb, thyroid ultrasound and orbital computed tomography. TCR beta CDR3 amplification used RNA transcripts. An opening RT-PCR round employed HTBI primers and preceded a second-round multiplex PCR. Using its own MiXCR run on the multiplex PCR reads, TCRdb lists one record per CDR3 protein. Of a few hundred thousand distinct CDR3 sequences listed, roughly 40% were seen once; the top ten hold around 4%. The receptor was isolated from an adult man with Graves' hyperthyroidism. The specimen sequenced was peripheral blood or thyroid tissue (not recorded which). This chain links TRBV18 with TRBJ2-5, with D unclear. The CDR3 reads CASSRSRTEETQYF. Written as DNA, the CDR3 is TGTGCCAGCTCCCGGTCCCGGACGGAAGAGACCCAGTACTTC.